The 11 T cell receptor beta chains presented below share a single source sample, sequenced in a study of T cells in Graves' hyperthyroidism and ophthalmopathy. Template material for amplifying TCR beta CDR3 regions consisted of RNA transcripts. A first-round RT-PCR of the TCR CDR3 used the HTBI primer set. MiXCR, run by TCRdb on the multiplex PCR reads, gives a single entry per CDR3 protein. The sample yields around 800,000 distinct CDR3 sequences, more than 30% seen once. The sequencing sample was made of blood. The receptors stem from a man younger than 35 with Graves' hyperthyroidism.

This clonotype was detected ten times or more. The chain is built from TRBV29-1 and TRBJ2-5, with D unresolved. V lost 5 bases and J lost 1, with 8 bases in between. Germline lookup yields CDR1 SQVTM and CDR2 ANQGSEA. The CDR3 totals 12 residues. Here the CDR3 reads CSVIGLQETQYF. CDR3 coding DNA: TGCAGCGTTATAGGTCTCCAAGAGACCCAGTACTTC.

A word on this clonotype: One junction end does not reproduce the germline sequence, and a read error may be involved. V usage is TRBV5-1 and J usage is TRBJ1-1, with 7 bases aligning to TRBD1. The CDR3 contains 14 residues. Per germline, CDR1 SGHRS and CDR2 YFSETQ. The CDR3 region is CASSQGTANTEAFF. CDR3 coding DNA: TGTGCCAGCAGCCAGGGGACAGCTAACACTGAAGCTTTCTTT.

This clonotype was counted a few times. The V and J genes are TRBV9 and TRBJ1-5; D is ambiguous. The germline CDR1 and CDR2 sequences are SGDLS and YYNGEE. Trimming took off 0 bases at V and 1 base at J, with 11 bases between the two ends. The CDR3 extends over 16 amino acids. CDR3 sequence (DNA): TGTGCCAGCAGCGTAGCGGCGGACCCAAGCAATCAGCCCCAGCATTTT. Residues: CASSVAADPSNQPQHF.

V gene TRBV5-5 combines with J gene TRBJ2-2; weak D call: TRBD2 (5 bases). CDR1 and CDR2 (germline): SGHKS, YYEKEE (reference sequence). The CDR3 runs to 16 residues. Between the trimmed V and J ends, which lost 4 bases and 3 bases, there was a span of 16 bases. DNA of the CDR3: TGTGCCAGCAGCGTAGGCGGAGGACGCGACACCGGGGAGCTGTTTTTT. Its protein product is CASSVGGGRDTGELFF.

J is TRBJ1-5 and V is TRBV10-3; no firm D call. CDR3 length: 15 residues. Trimming took 10 bases from V and 1 from J, leaving 17 bases between them. CDR1 is ENHRY and CDR2 is SYGVKD in the germline V gene. CDR3 sequence reads: CASRWRYPSNQPQHF. The CDR3 coding sequence is TGTGCCAGCAGATGGAGGTACCCAAGCAATCAGCCCCAGCATTTT.

This clonotype was counted between two and nine times. The chain couples TRBV6-5 to TRBJ2-7, with D perhaps matching TRBD2 (6 bases). V lost 2 bases, J lost 1 base, and 9 bases lay in between. The CDR3 is made up of 14 amino acids. Germline CDR1 MNHEY, CDR2 SVGAGI. This CDR3 is CASSYGGWSYEQYF. The CDR3 DNA reads TGTGCCAGCAGTTACGGGGGGTGGTCCTACGAGCAGTACTTC.

The chain uses TRBV7-2 and TRBJ2-7, with 10 bases aligning to TRBD2. V lost 5 bases and J lost 6; bases outside the gene matches: 4. Per the germline V gene, CDR1 is SGHTA and CDR2 is FQGNSA. This CDR3 region has 13 residues. CDR3 protein: CASSRVAGGEQYF. In DNA, the CDR3 is TGTGCCAGCAGCAGGGTAGCGGGAGGCGAGCAGTACTTC.

This clonotype has a handful of counts. The genes are TRBV15 and TRBJ2-1; TRBD2 matches at 11 bases. Trimming cost V 0 bases and J 0 bases; bases outside gene matches: 7. CDR1 is LNHNV, CDR2 YYDKDF, per germline (reference sequence). The CDR3 is 19 residues long. The CDR3 region is CATSRDIAGGLGSYNEQFF. The CDR3 nucleotides are TGTGCCACCAGCAGAGATATAGCGGGAGGGTTGGGCTCCTACAATGAGCAGTTCTTC.

The chain links TRBV6-5 to TRBJ2-5, with TRBD2 matching 10 bases. V shed 8 bases, J shed 4 bases, and the junction held 10 bases outside the gene matches. The CDR3 runs 15 residues. Germline CDR1 is MNHEY and CDR2 is SVGAGI. The CDR3 region has the DNA TGTGCCAGCGGCCCTAGCGGGGGACGAGGAGAGACCCAGTACTTC. The encoded protein is CASGPSGGRGETQYF.

This clonotype was observed many times. The chain combines TRBV29-1 with TRBJ2-5; no firm D call. Germline CDR1 and CDR2: SQVTM and ANQGSEA. This CDR3 contains 10 residues. Trimming pared 8 bases from V and 0 bases from J, leaving 4 bases between. The CDR3 reads CSTNQETQYF. DNA of the CDR3: TGCAGCACAAACCAAGAGACCCAGTACTTC.

There are many counts of this clonotype. V gene TRBV19 combines with J gene TRBJ1-1; D call uncertain. Germline V lookup: CDR1 LNHDA, CDR2 SQIVND (reference sequence). CDR3 length: 13 amino acids. V dropped 1 base and J dropped 7 bases, with 10 bases sitting between them. DNA for the CDR3: TGTGCCAGTAGTATAGGCATGAACGGTGAAGCTTTCTTT. Its protein is CASSIGMNGEAFF.